This T cell receptor beta chain comes out of a study of blood T cell repertoires in COVID-19. This CDR3 spans 17 amino acids. Germline CDR1 and CDR2: KGHSH and LQKENI. The V end was cut by 6 bases, the J end by 0 bases, with 20 bases between. Study members were between about 18 and 100 years old and lived in 24 US regions. Donors were grouped by their self-reported clinical history. The protocol was immunoSEQ multiplex PCR, while the TCRdb copy is restricted to in-frame clones and leaves out a portion. Of fewer than 400,000 clones detected, roughly 85% appear once; the ten largest clones hold under 2.5%.

The specimen sequenced was PBMCs or T cells enriched from blood (not recorded which). The clonotype comes from a young man who had recovered from COVID-19. The rearrangement links TRBV18 to TRBJ1-1; no clear D. The CDR3 sequence is CASSPAARITVNTEAFF. Here the CDR3 DNA reads TGTGCCAGCTCCCCGGCCGCTCGAATTACAGTGAACACTGAAGCTTTCTTT.